This T cell receptor beta chain was captured by sequencing in a study of OX40 agonist ivuxolimab in advanced cancers. Study conclusions and caveats: Expanded clones belonging to CD8+ T cells outnumbered, on average, those of CD4+.

This clone was observed a few times. The antigen remains undetermined. Profiled with immunoSEQ multiplex PCR; TCRdb holds only in-frame clones, not every one. Among about 80,000 clones listed, 85% to 95% were seen once. This CDR3 comprises 17 residues. The V and J ends lost 4 bases and 1 base respectively, with 19 bases between them. The V gene's germline CDR1 is SGHRS and CDR2 YFSETQ. This clonotype was sampled from an adult with an advanced solid tumor such as melanoma, head and neck, liver or kidney cancer. The specimen comprised CD4+ or CD8+ T cells sorted from blood, sampled in a trial of the OX40 agonist ivuxolimab. The chain couples TRBV5-1 to TRBJ2-3; unclear D gene. In DNA form, the CDR3 reads TGCGCCAGCAGCCCCGAGAGGCCCAACCGGCGCACAGATACGCAGTATTTT. This sequence encodes CASSPERPNRRTDTQYF.